This T cell receptor beta chain was observed in a study of blood T cells in healthy people across ages. Worth noting for this clonotype: Its matching antigen is unknown.

For the second PCR, which ran for roughly 7 to 11 cycles, a sample-barcoded 5' primer and a J-beta primer mix were used. TCRdb re-analysed the 5' RACE reads in MiXCR, keeping a single row per CDR3 protein. Of hundreds of thousands of distinct CDR3 sequences listed, about 34% are singletons. Germline V gene lookup returns CDR1 SGHTA and CDR2 FQGNSA. V lost 5 bases and J 1 base, leaving 3 bases between the germline ends. This CDR3 region has 12 residues. Each sample provided at least 6 micrograms of extracted total RNA. Study-wide findings and caveats: As age increased, TCR beta diversity per million T cells fell in a roughly linear fashion.

The chain joins TRBV7-2 to TRBJ1-5; no firm D call. This TCR came from a man between 18 and 35 years old in good health. The sample comprised blood. The CDR3 loop reads CASSGSNQPQHF. In DNA form, the CDR3 reads TGTGCCAGCAGCGGCAGCAATCAGCCCCAGCATTTT.